Shown below are 21 T cell receptor beta chains from a single sample sequenced in a study of shared T cell receptors in the human thymus. This table comes from immunoSEQ multiplex PCR, and its TCRdb copy is limited to in-frame clones, with some not included. The profile shows 700,000 or so clones, 80% to 90% of them singletons. These sequences were also reported in another study, on human thymus T cells.

The specimen sequenced was thymocytes. These receptors originate from a girl younger than two with a congenital heart defect.

V is TRBV10-3 and J is TRBJ2-1; 7 bases map to TRBD2. V trimming: 5 bases; J trimming: 1 base; junction bases outside the gene matches: 11. Germline V gene data show CDR1 as ENHRY and CDR2 as SYGVKD. The CDR3 is 17 residues long. The CDR3 nucleotides read TGTGCCATCAGTAGGGCTCGGGGGGTCAGGTCCTACAATGAGCAGTTCTTC. Amino acid sequence: CAISRARGVRSYNEQFF.

The chain combines TRBV4-3 with TRBJ2-5; D remains ambiguous. The CDR3 spans 14 residues. Germline V gives CDR1 LGHNA, CDR2 YSLEER. The ends were cut back, 1 base at V and 2 bases at J, with 8 bases in the middle. CDR3 nucleotide sequence: TGCGCCAGCAGCCAAGTGAACAAACAAGAGACCCAGTACTTC. Protein: CASSQVNKQETQYF.

Remarks on this clone: Other DNA sequences within the sample encode an identical CDR3. DNA for the CDR3: TGTGCCAGCAGCCTCGGGACAGTCAATCAGCCCCAGCATTTT. This codes for CASSLGTVNQPQHF. The V call is TRBV5-8, the J call TRBJ1-5; TRBD1 aligns across 7 bases. Germline CDR1 is SGHTS and CDR2 is YDEGEE. Germline trimming cut 4 bases from V and 3 bases from J; bases unmatched to any gene: 4. This CDR3 contains 14 residues.

V is TRBV6-1 and J is TRBJ2-2; D gene ambiguous. The CDR3 spans 13 residues. The germline CDR1 and CDR2 sequences are MNHNS and SASEGT. Trimming shortened V by 3 bases and J by 7 bases, and 9 bases separated the two germline ends. The CDR3 DNA is TGTGCCAGCAGTGATCCTATAATCGGGGAGCTGTTTTTT. This gives the protein CASSDPIIGELFF.

V and J are TRBV19 and TRBJ1-5; 9 bases are shared with TRBD1. Germline values: CDR1 LNHDA, CDR2 SQIVND (reference sequence). After removal of 1 base from V and 0 bases from J, the junction contained 10 bases not matched to a gene. The CDR3 extends over 19 amino acids. The CDR3 DNA reads TGTGCCAGTAGTATAGGGCCCGGGACAGGGAACGCTAGCAATCAGCCCCAGCATTTT. Protein sequence: CASSIGPGTGNASNQPQHF.

About this clone itself: One end of the junction does not line up with germline, which may come from a read error. This sequence joins TRBV4-2 and TRBJ1-2; tentative D call: TRBD1 (6 bases). The CDR3 is made up of 12 amino acids. Germline CDR1 and CDR2: LGHNA and YNFKEQ. CDR3 nucleotides: TGTGCCAGCAGCCAACACCCAGGGGATCAGTGCTTC. This gives the protein CASSQHPGDQCF.

The chain has TRBV6-6 and TRBJ2-5; the match to TRBD2 covers 13 bases. The trim removed 6 bases at V and 5 bases at J, leaving 9 bases unmatched. CDR3 size: 16 residues. Germline V lookup: CDR1 MNHNY, CDR2 SVGAGI (reference sequence). Written as DNA, the CDR3 is TGTGCCAGCAGCCCACTAGCGGGGGGGGAGGTGGAGACCCAGTACTTC. The encoded protein is CASSPLAGGEVETQYF.

About this clone itself: This CDR3 fails to terminate in the conserved phenylalanine or tryptophan, so it likely reflects a read error. The rearrangement uses TRBV29-1 and TRBJ1-1; D gene uncertain. The V end was cut by 7 bases, the J end by 1 base, with 4 bases between. CDR3 length: 10 residues. Per germline, CDR1 SQVTM and CDR2 ANQGSEA. Written as DNA, the CDR3 is TGCAGCGAGGGGAACACTGAAGCTTTCCTT. Protein product: CSEGNTEAFL.

The chain carries TRBV15 and TRBJ2-5, with 7 bases matching TRBD1. Unmatched junction bases numbered 12, after V lost 3 bases and J lost 5 bases. CDR1 and CDR2 from the germline V gene are LNHNV and YYDKDF (reference sequence). The CDR3 runs 16 residues. The CDR3 DNA sequence: TGTGCCACCAGCAGGGAGACAGGGTACGGGCGTGAGACCCAGTACTTC. This sequence encodes CATSRETGYGRETQYF.

A single count supports this clone. This chain uses TRBV27 with TRBJ1-1; 8 bases fit TRBD1. This CDR3 is 15 amino acids long. V gave up 2 bases and J gave up 2 bases; unmatched junction bases: 4. Germline values: CDR1 MNHEY, CDR2 SMNVEV (reference sequence). The DNA of the CDR3 is TGTGCCAGCAGTTTAAGAACAGGGGGAAACACTGAAGCTTTCTTT. It specifies CASSLRTGGNTEAFF.

V gene TRBV30 combines with J gene TRBJ1-1; 7 bases agree with TRBD1. Germline values: CDR1 GTSNPN, CDR2 SVGIG (reference sequence). V lost 5 bases, J lost 4 bases, and 7 bases stayed unmatched. This CDR3 is 13 amino acids long. CDR3 sequence reads: CAWGRGAGTEAFF. CDR3 bases: TGTGCCTGGGGCAGGGGGGCTGGCACTGAAGCTTTCTTT.

This rearrangement joins TRBV9 to TRBJ2-5; possibly TRBD2 for D (6 bases). Germline V gene lookup returns CDR1 SGDLS and CDR2 YYNGEE. The CDR3 has 17 amino acids. V lost 0 bases and J lost 0, with 15 bases in between. The CDR3 region is CASSVGFWREYQETQYF. In nucleotides, the CDR3 is TGTGCCAGCAGCGTAGGTTTCTGGAGGGAGTACCAAGAGACCCAGTACTTC.

The rearrangement joins TRBV7-9 to TRBJ1-4, with 10 bases matching TRBD1. Unmatched junction bases numbered 9, after V lost 10 bases and J lost 7 bases. The CDR3 has 14 residues. CDR1 is SEHNR, CDR2 FQNEAQ, per germline (reference sequence). DNA of the CDR3: TGTGCCACCAGGATACGGGACAGGGGTGAAAAACTGTTTTTT. This gives the protein CATRIRDRGEKLFF.

This chain joins TRBV5-1 and TRBJ2-7, with D maybe TRBD1 (6 bases). CDR3 size: 15 residues. Germline values: CDR1 SGHRS, CDR2 YFSETQ. V was cut by 0 bases and J by 4 bases, with 14 bases left in between. The CDR3 reads CASSLVAGTSYEQYF. The CDR3 DNA reads TGCGCCAGCAGCTTGGTCGCCGGGACATCATACGAGCAGTACTTC.

The chain carries TRBV6-5 and TRBJ1-2; 9 nucleotides align to TRBD1. The CDR3 spans 15 residues. The germline gives CDR1 MNHEY, CDR2 SVGAGI. Germline trimming cut 0 bases from V and 5 bases from J; bases unmatched to any gene: 4. The CDR3 DNA reads as TGTGCCAGCAGTTACTCGGACGGACAGGGGTATGGCTACACCTTC. Translation: CASSYSDGQGYGYTF.

The chain carries TRBV7-9 and TRBJ1-1; tentative D call: TRBD1 (6 bases). V gave up 5 bases and J gave up 1 base, with 14 bases separating them. CDR3 length: 15 residues. Looked up from germline, CDR1 is SEHNR and CDR2 is FQNEAQ (reference sequence). CDR3: CASSPTPDRNTEAFF. Here the CDR3 DNA reads TGTGCCAGCAGCCCTACCCCGGACAGGAACACTGAAGCTTTCTTT.

The gene calls are TRBV7-9 and TRBJ1-5; 10 bases align to TRBD1. The CDR3 is 16 amino acids. Germline CDR1 reads SEHNR; CDR2 reads FQNEAQ (reference sequence). V lost 2 bases and J lost 6; bases outside the gene matches: 7. CDR3 region: CASSLSVGQGGQPQHF. The CDR3 DNA sequence: TGTGCCAGCAGCTTAAGCGTAGGACAGGGGGGTCAGCCCCAGCATTTT. Together with reference TRBV7-9 and TRBJ1-5, the CDR3 gives the full variable domain: DTGVSQNPRHKITKRGQNVTFRCDPISEHNRLYWYRQTLGQGPEFLTYFQNEAQLEKSRLLSDRFSAERPKGSFSTLEIQRTEQGDSAMYLCASSLSVGQGGQPQHFGDGTRLSIL.

The rearrangement uses TRBV13 and TRBJ1-2; 9 positions agree with TRBD1. The J segment lost 8 bases and the V segment lost 4 bases, leaving 8 bases of the junction unmatched. This CDR3 is built from 14 residues. The germline V gene encodes CDR1 PRHDT and CDR2 FYEKMQ (reference sequence). CDR3 sequence: CASSSRRQGGGYTF. The CDR3 DNA sequence: TGTGCCAGCAGCTCTAGGAGACAGGGGGGAGGCTACACCTTC.

This clone was observed once. The gene calls are TRBV5-8 and TRBJ1-1; 8 nucleotides match TRBD1. Germline CDR1 is SGHTS and CDR2 is YDEGEE. J gave up 5 bases and V 4 bases, and 7 bases lay outside the gene matches. This CDR3 region has 14 residues. The CDR3 DNA reads as TGTGCCAGCAGCCGACGGACAGGGAGGACTGAAGCTTTCTTT. Translation: CASSRRTGRTEAFF.

The table lists this clone with a count of one. The V and J genes are TRBV5-8 and TRBJ1-1; D unresolved. CDR1 is SGHTS and CDR2 is YDEGEE in the germline V gene. V lost 5 bases, J lost 2 bases, and 25 bases lay in between. This CDR3 region has 18 residues. The CDR3 loop reads CASSQWWLFREENTEAFF. As DNA, the CDR3 is TGTGCCAGCAGTCAATGGTGGCTTTTCCGGGAGGAAAACACTGAAGCTTTCTTT.

The V call is TRBV7-6, the J call TRBJ1-2; maybe TRBD1 (5 bases). Germline loops: CDR1 SGHVS, CDR2 FNYEAQ. Trimming cost V 4 bases and J 1 base, with 13 bases left between them. This CDR3 has 15 residues. CDR3: CASSSHSGINYGYTF. The CDR3 DNA sequence: TGTGCCAGCAGCTCCCACTCAGGGATTAACTATGGCTACACCTTC.